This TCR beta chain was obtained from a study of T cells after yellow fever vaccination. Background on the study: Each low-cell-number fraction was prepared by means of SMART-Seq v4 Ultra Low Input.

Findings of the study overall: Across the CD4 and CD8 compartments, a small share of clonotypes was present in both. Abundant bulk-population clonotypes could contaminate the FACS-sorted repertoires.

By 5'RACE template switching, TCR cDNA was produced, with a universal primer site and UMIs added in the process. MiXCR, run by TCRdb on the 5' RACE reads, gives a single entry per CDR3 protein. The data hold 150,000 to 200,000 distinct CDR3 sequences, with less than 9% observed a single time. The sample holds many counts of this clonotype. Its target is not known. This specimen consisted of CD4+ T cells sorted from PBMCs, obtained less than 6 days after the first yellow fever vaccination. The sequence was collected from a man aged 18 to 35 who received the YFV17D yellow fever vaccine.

CDR3 coding DNA: TGTGCCAGCAGTGGCCCCCCTGACAGGACCAACGTC. It specifies CASSGPPDRTNV. This chain links TRBV6-2 or TRBV6-3 with TRBJ2-7; tentative D call: TRBD1 (6 bases). The CDR3 totals 12 residues. CDR1 and CDR2 from the germline V gene are MNHEY and SVGEGT.